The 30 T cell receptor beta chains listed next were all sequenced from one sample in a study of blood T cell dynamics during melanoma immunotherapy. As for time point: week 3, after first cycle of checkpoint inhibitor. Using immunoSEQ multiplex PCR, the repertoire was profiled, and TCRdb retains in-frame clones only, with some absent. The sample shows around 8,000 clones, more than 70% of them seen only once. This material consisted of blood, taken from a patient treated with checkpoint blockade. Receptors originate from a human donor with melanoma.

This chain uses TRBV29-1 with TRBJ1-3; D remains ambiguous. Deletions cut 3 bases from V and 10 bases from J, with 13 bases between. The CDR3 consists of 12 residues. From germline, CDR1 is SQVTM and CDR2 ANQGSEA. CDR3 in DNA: TGCAGCGTTGACTCACCGGGGAAGACCATATATTTT. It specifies CSVDSPGKTIYF.

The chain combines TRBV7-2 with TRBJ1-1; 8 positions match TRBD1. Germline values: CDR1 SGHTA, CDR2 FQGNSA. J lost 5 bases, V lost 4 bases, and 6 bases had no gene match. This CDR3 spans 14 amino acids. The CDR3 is CASSSQGAETEAFF. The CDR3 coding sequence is TGTGCCAGCAGCTCCCAGGGGGCAGAGACTGAAGCTTTCTTT.

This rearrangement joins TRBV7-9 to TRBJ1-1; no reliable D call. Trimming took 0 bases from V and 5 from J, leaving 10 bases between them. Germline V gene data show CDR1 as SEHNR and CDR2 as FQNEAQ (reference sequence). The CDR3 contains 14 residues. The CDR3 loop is CASSLARERTEAFF. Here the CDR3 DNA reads TGTGCCAGCAGCTTAGCGAGAGAGAGGACTGAAGCTTTCTTT.

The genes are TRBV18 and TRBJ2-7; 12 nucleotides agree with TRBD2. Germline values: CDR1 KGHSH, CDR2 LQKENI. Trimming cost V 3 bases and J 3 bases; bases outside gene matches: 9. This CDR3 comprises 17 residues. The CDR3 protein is CASSPGAGLAGIYEQYF. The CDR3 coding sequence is TGTGCCAGCTCACCGGGGGCCGGACTAGCGGGAATCTACGAGCAGTACTTC.

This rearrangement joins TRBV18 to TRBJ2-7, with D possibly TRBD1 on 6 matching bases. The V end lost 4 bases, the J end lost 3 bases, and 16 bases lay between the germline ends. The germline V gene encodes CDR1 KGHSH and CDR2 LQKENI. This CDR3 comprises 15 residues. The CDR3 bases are TGTGCCAGCTCACAGACGACAGGTGCGGGCTACGAGCAGTACTTC. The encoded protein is CASSQTTGAGYEQYF.

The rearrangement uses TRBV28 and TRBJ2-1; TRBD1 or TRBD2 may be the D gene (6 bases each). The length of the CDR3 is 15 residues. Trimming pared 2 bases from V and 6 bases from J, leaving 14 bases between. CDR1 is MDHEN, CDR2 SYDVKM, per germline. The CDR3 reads CASSLGGGRTNEQFF. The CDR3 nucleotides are TGTGCCAGCAGTTTAGGAGGGGGGCGAACCAATGAGCAGTTCTTC.

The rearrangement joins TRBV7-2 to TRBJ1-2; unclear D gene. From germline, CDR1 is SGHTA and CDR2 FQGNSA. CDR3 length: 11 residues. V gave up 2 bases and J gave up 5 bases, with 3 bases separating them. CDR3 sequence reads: CASSLLYGYTF. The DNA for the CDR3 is TGTGCCAGCAGCTTATTATATGGCTACACCTTC.

Here the CDR3 reads CASSSATEQYF. The CDR3 region has the DNA TGTGCCAGCAGTTCGGCAACTGAGCAGTACTTC. The J gene is TRBJ2-5, the V gene TRBV27; D is ambiguous. The CDR3 loop spans 11 amino acids. Germline lookup yields CDR1 MNHEY and CDR2 SMNVEV (reference sequence). Trimming left V 4 bases short and J 11 bases short, with 11 bases between.

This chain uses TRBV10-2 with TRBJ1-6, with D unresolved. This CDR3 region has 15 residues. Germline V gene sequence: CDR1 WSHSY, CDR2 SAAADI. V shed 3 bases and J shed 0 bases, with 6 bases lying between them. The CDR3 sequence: CASSEGSSYNSPLHF. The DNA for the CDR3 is TGCGCCAGCAGTGAAGGGAGCTCCTATAATTCACCCCTCCACTTT.

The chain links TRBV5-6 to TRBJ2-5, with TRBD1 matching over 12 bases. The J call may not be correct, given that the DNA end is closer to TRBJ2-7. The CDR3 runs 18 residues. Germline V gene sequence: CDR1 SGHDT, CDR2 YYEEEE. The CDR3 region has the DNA TGTGCCAGCAGCTCGCGGGGACAGGGGGCGAGAGCCTCCTACGAGCAGTACTTC. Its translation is CASSSRGQGARASYEQYF.

CDR3 nucleotides: TGCGCCAGCAGTCAGACCGTGGGACAGAGCTCCTACGAGCAGTACTTC. This sequence encodes CASSQTVGQSSYEQYF. J is TRBJ2-7 and V is TRBV23-1; 7 bases fit TRBD1. TRBV23-1 is annotated as an ORF whose role is uncertain. The CDR3 covers 16 residues. The trim removed 3 bases at V and 0 bases at J, leaving 8 bases unmatched.

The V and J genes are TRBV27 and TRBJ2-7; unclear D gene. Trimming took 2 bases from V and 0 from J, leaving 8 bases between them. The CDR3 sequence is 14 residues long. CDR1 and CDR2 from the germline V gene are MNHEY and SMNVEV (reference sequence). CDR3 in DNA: TGTGCCAGCAGTTTAGGGTTCGGCTCCTACGAGCAGTACTTC. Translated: CASSLGFGSYEQYF.

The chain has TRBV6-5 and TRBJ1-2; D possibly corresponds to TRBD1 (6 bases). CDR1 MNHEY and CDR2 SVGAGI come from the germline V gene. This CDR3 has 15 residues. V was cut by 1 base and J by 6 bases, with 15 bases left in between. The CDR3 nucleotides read TGTGCCAGCAGTTACTTGGGGACATTTACGGATGGCTACACCTTC. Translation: CASSYLGTFTDGYTF.

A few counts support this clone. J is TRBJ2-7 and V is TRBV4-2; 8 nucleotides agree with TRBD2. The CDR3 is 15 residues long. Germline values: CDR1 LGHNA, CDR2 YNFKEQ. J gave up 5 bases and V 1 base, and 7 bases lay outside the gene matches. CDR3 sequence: CASSQGRGDSDEQYF. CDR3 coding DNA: TGTGCCAGCAGCCAAGGGCGGGGGGATAGCGACGAGCAGTACTTC.

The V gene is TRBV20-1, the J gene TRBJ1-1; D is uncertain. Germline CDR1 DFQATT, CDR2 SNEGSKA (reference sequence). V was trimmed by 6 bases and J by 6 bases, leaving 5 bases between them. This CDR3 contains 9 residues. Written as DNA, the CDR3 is TGCAGTGCAAGGCCTGAAGCTTTCTTT. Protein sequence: CSARPEAFF.

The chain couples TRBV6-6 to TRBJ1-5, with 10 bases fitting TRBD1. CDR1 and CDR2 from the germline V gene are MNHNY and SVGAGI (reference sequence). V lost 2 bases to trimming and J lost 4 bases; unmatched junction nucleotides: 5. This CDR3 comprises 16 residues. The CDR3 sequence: CASSYPTGGANQPQHF. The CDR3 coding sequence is TGTGCCAGCAGTTACCCGACAGGGGGCGCGAATCAGCCCCAGCATTTT.

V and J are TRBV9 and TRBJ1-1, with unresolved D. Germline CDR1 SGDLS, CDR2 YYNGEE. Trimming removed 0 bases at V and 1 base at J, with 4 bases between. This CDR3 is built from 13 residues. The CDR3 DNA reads TGTGCCAGCAGCGTAGCGGCGAACACTGAAGCTTTCTTT. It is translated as CASSVAANTEAFF.

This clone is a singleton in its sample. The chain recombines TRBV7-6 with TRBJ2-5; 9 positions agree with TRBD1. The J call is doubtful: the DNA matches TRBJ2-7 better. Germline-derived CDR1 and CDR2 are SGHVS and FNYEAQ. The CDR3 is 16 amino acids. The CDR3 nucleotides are TGTGCCAGCAGTTCAACTCAGACAGGGGGAGACGGCGAGCAGTACTTC. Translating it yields CASSSTQTGGDGEQYF.

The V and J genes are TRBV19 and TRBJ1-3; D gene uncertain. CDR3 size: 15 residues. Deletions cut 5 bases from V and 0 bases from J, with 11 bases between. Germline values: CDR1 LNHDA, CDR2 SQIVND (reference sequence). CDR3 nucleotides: TGTGCCAGTAGTGTGGCGCTTATCTCTGGAAACACCATATATTTT. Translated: CASSVALISGNTIYF.

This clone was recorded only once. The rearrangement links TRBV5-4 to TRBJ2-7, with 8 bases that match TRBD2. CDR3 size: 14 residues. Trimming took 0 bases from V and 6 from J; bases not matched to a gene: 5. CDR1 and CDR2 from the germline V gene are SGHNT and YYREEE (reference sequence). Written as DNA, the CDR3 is TGTGCCAGCAGCTTGGAGGGACTAGTTGGCGAGCAGTACTTC. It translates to CASSLEGLVGEQYF. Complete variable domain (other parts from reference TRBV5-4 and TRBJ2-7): ETGVTQSPTHLIKTRGQQVTLRCSSQSGHNTVSWYQQALGQGPQFIFQYYREEENGRGNFPPRFSGLQFPNYSSELNVNALELDDSALYLCASSLEGLVGEQYFGPGTRLTVT.

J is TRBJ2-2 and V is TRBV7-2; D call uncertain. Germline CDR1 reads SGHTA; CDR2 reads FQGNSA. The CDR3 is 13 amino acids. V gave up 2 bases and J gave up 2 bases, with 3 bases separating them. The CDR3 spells CASSLLNTGELFF. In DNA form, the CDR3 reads TGTGCCAGCAGCTTACTTAACACCGGGGAGCTGTTTTTT.

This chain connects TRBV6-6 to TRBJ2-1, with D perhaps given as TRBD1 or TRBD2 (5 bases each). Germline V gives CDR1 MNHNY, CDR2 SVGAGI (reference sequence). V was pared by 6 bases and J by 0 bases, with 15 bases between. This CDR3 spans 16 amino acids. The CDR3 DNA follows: TGTGCCAGCAGAAGACCGGGACCTAGCTCCTACAATGAGCAGTTCTTC. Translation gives CASRRPGPSSYNEQFF.

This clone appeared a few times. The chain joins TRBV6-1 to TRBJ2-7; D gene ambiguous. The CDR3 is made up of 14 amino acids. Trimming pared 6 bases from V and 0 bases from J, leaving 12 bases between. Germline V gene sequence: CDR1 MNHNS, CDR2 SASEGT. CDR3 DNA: TGTGCCAGCAGGATGGAGACGAGCTCCTACGAGCAGTACTTC. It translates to CASRMETSSYEQYF.

CDR3 DNA: TGTGCCAGTAGTCCCCGGGACACTAGACAAAGTCATAGCAATCAGCCCCAGCATTTT. It is translated as CASSPRDTRQSHSNQPQHF. The genes are TRBV19 and TRBJ1-5; D may be TRBD1 (6 bases). Germline CDR1 is LNHDA and CDR2 is SQIVND (reference sequence). The CDR3 has 19 amino acids. V was clipped by 5 bases and J by 0 bases, with 23 bases between them. Variable domain in full (rest from reference TRBV19 and TRBJ1-5): DGGITQSPKYLFRKEGQNVTLSCEQNLNHDAMYWYRQDPGQGLRLIYYSQIVNDFQKGDIAEGYSVSREKKESFPLTVTSAQKNPTAFYLCASSPRDTRQSHSNQPQHFGDGTRLSIL.

This chain's CDR3 is CASSLGGNYGYTF. CDR3 in DNA: TGTGCCAGCAGCTTAGGAGGGAACTATGGCTACACCTTC. The chain uses TRBV11-1 and TRBJ1-2, with no clear D. CDR3 size: 13 residues. Germline V gives CDR1 SGHAT, CDR2 FQDESV (reference sequence). V lost 1 base to trimming and J lost 2 bases, with 5 bases between them.

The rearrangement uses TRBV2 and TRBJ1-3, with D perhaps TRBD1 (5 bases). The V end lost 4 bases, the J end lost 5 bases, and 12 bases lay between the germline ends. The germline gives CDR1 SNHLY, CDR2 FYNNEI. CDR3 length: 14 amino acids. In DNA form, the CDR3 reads TGTGCCAGCAGTGCCGGGGGAGGAAGAAACACCATATATTTT. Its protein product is CASSAGGGRNTIYF.

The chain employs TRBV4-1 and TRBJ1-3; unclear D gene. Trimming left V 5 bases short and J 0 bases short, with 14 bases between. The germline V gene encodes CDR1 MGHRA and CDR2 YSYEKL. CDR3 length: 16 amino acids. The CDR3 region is CASSSPVQRSGNTIYF. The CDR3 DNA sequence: TGCGCCAGCAGCTCACCGGTCCAGCGCTCTGGAAACACCATATATTTT.

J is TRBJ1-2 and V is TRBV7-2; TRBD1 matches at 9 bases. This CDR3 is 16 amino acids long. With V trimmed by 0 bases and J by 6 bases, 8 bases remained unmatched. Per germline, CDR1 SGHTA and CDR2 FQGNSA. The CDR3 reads CASSLANSGQGDGYTF. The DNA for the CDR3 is TGTGCCAGCAGCTTAGCCAATTCGGGACAGGGTGATGGCTACACCTTC.

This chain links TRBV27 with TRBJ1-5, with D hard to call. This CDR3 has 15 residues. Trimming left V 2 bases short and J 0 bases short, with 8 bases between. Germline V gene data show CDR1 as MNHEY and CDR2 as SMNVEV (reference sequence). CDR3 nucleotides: TGTGCCAGCAGTTTAACCGCTTATAGCAATCAGCCCCAGCATTTT. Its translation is CASSLTAYSNQPQHF.

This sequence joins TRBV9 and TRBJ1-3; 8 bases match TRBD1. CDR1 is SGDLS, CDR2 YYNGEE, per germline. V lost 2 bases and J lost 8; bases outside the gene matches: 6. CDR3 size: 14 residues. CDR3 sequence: CASSVVDRVDTIYF. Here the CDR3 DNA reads TGTGCCAGCAGCGTGGTGGACAGGGTGGACACCATATATTTT.